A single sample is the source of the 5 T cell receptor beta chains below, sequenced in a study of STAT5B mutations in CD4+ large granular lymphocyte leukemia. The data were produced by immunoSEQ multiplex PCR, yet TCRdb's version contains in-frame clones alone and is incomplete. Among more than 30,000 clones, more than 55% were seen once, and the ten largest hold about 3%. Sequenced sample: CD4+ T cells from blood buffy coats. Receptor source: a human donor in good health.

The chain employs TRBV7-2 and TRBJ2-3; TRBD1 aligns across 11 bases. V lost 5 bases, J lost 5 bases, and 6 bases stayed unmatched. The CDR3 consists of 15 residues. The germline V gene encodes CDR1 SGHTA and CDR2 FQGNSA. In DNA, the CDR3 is TGTGCCAGCAGCCCCGGGACAGGGGGGTTAGATACGCAGTATTTT. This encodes CASSPGTGGLDTQYF.

CDR3 loop: CASSSGIRTDTQYF. The CDR3 bases are TGTGCCAGCAGTTCAGGGATTCGCACAGATACGCAGTATTTT. V is TRBV27 and J is TRBJ2-3, with D perhaps TRBD1 (5 bases). The CDR3 is 14 residues long. Per germline, CDR1 MNHEY and CDR2 SMNVEV (reference sequence). The V gene lost 4 bases and the J gene lost 1 base, with 9 bases spanning the gap.

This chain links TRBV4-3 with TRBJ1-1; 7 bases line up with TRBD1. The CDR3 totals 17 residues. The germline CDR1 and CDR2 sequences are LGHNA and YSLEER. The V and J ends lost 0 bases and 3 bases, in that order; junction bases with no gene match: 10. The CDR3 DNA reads TGCGCCAGCAGCCAAGACCCGACAGGGATTGGGTACACTGAAGCTTTCTTT. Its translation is CASSQDPTGIGYTEAFF.

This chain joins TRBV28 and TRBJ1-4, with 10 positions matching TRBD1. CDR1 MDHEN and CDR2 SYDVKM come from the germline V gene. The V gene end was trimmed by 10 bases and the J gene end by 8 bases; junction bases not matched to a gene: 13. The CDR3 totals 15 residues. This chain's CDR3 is CATNGPGTGDEKLFF. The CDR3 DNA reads TGTGCCACGAACGGTCCCGGGACAGGGGACGAAAAACTGTTTTTT.

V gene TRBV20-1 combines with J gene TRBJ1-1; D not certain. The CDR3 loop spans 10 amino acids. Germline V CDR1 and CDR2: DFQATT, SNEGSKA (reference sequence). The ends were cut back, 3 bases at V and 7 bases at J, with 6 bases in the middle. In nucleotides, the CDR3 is TGCAGTGCTAGCCAGGATGAAGCTTTCTTT. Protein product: CSASQDEAFF.